Listed below are T cell receptor beta chains from one sample, sequenced in a study of brain T cells in children with intractable seizures. The table came from immunoSEQ multiplex PCR; TCRdb's copy has only in-frame clones and leaves some out. Of about 80,000 clones listed, more than 75% are singletons. The input for sequencing was peripheral blood, taken at surgery. The origin of the receptors is a girl aged 2 to 9 with Rasmussen encephalitis and intractable seizures. CDR3s include the opening cysteine and the closing phenylalanine or tryptophan. A D gene is named only where the DNA matches it firmly. A clone size is listed for some rows: how often the clone was seen (once, few, many), or a class if it is expanded.

cdr3_nt,cdr3_aa,j_call,v_call,d_call,clone_size
TGTGCCAGCAGTTACCAGCGGGGGAGCACAGATACGCAGTATTTT,CASSYQRGSTDTQYF,TRBJ2-3,TRBV2,TRBD2,-
TGTGCCAGCGGCGATAGGCCCGGGGAGCTGTTTTTT,CASGDRPGELFF,TRBJ2-2,TRBV6-6,-,once
TGTGCCAGCAGCTCGGGACAAACCACCTACGAGCAGTACTTC,CASSSGQTTYEQYF,TRBJ2-7,TRBV7-8,-,-
TGTGCCTGGAGGGGGCGTTCCGCCGCAACTAATGAAAAACTGTTTTTT,CAWRGRSAATNEKLFF,TRBJ1-4,TRBV30,-,-
TGTGCCAGCAGTGGGTTGATCTACGAGCAGTACTTC,CASSGLIYEQYF,TRBJ2-7,TRBV28,-,-
TGTGCCAGCAGTAAGCAGGGGCCAACTAACTATGGCTACACCTTC,CASSKQGPTNYGYTF,TRBJ1-2,TRBV27,-,-
TGTGCCAGCAGTCCCCAGGGTTGGGAGGGCACTGAAGCTTTCTTT,CASSPQGWEGTEAFF,TRBJ1-1,TRBV28,-,-
TGTGCCAGCAGACATGGGACAGCTAATCAGCCCCAGCATTTT,CASRHGTANQPQHF,TRBJ1-5,TRBV2,TRBD1,-
TGTGCCAGCATCGGGAGGGGCCTAAAGCAGTTCTTC,CASIGRGLKQFF,TRBJ2-1,TRBV6-5,TRBD2,once
TGTGCCAGCAGCTTGATTCCCGTTCTAGGGCAGACTTATAATTCACCCCTCCACTTT,CASSLIPVLGQTYNSPLHF,TRBJ1-6,TRBV5-4,-,-
TGTGCCAGCAGAGGGACCACGACAGATACGCAGTATTTT,CASRGTTTDTQYF,TRBJ2-3,TRBV6-5,-,-
TGTGCCAGCAGCTTGACCAGGGAGTCCTATGGCTACACCTTC,CASSLTRESYGYTF,TRBJ1-2,TRBV7-2,-,-
TGTGCCAGCACCTTTGGGAGGGAATCCCCCGGGGAGCTGTTTTTT,CASTFGRESPGELFF,TRBJ2-2,TRBV7-9,TRBD2,-
TGTGCCAGCAGCGTAGGCGGTGCCAGGGAAAAACTGTTTTTT,CASSVGGAREKLFF,TRBJ1-4,TRBV9,-,-
TGTGCCAGCAGCTCGCGGACTAGCGGGAGTATGATTGGCTACGAGCAGTACTTC,CASSSRTSGSMIGYEQYF,TRBJ2-7,TRBV12-1,-,-
TGTGCCAGCAAGAGGGAGGGCCAGATTTACAATGAGCAGTTCTTC,CASKREGQIYNEQFF,TRBJ2-1,TRBV6-5,TRBD2,-
TGTGCCAGCAGTTTCCGACTAGCGGGAGTTTACACCGGGGAGCTGTTTTTT,CASSFRLAGVYTGELFF,TRBJ2-2,TRBV28,TRBD2,once
TGTGCCAGCTCACCTGACAGGGTTTATGGCTACACCTTC,CASSPDRVYGYTF,TRBJ1-2,TRBV18,TRBD1,once
TGTGCCAGCAGCCTCCCCCGGGACAGTATTTTCCACGAGCAGTACTTC,CASSLPRDSIFHEQYF,TRBJ2-7,TRBV7-9,TRBD1,few
TGTGCCAGCTCACCGGGACAGGGAACTTTCTTT,CASSPGQGTFF,TRBJ1-1,TRBV18,TRBD1,-
TGTGCCAGCAGCTTGTTGGAGGGGACTGGGGCCAACGTCCTGACTTTC,CASSLLEGTGANVLTF,TRBJ2-6,TRBV5-6,-,-
TGTGCCAGCTCACCACTTGGCGGGGCAAGCTCCTACAATGAGCAGTTCTTC,CASSPLGGASSYNEQFF,TRBJ2-1,TRBV18,-,-
TGTGCCAGCAGGTCCCAGGACCTCTCCTTAGCTTTCTTT,CASRSQDLSLAFF,TRBJ1-1,TRBV28,-,once
TGCGCCAGCAGCCCCGAGCTAGCGGCCTACAATGAGCAGTTCTTC,CASSPELAAYNEQFF,TRBJ2-1,TRBV4-1,TRBD2,once
TGTGCCAGCAGTGAAGAGTATTGGGTGGATACGCAGTATTTT,CASSEEYWVDTQYF,TRBJ2-3,TRBV2,-,-
TGTGCCAGCTCACCACCGGGAATCCTCTACGAGCAGTACTTC,CASSPPGILYEQYF,TRBJ2-7,TRBV18,-,-
TGTGCCAGCAGCTTAGATGGTAATCTCTATGGCTACACCTTC,CASSLDGNLYGYTF,TRBJ1-2,TRBV7-9,-,-
TGTGCCAGCAGCAAGGGGGGGAACACTGAAGCTTTCTTT,CASSKGGNTEAFF,TRBJ1-1,TRBV7-8,-,-
TGTGCCACCCGGGAGACAGCCGTCGAGCAGTACTTC,CATRETAVEQYF,TRBJ2-7,TRBV25-1,-,-
TGTGCCAGCAGCTTGAACAGGCACACAGATACGCAGTATTTT,CASSLNRHTDTQYF,TRBJ2-3,TRBV5-4,-,-
TGTGCCAGCAGTTTACCTCGACCCCCCTACGAGCAGTACTTC,CASSLPRPPYEQYF,TRBJ2-7,TRBV28,-,once
TGCAGCGCCGGACATTCCTACGAGCAGTACTTC,CSAGHSYEQYF,TRBJ2-7,TRBV29-1,-,-
TGTGCCAGCAGTGAACTTGGACAGGGGGAGCGGCGTACGCAGTATTTT,CASSELGQGERRTQYF,TRBJ2-3,TRBV6-1,TRBD1,-
TGTGCTAGTGGTTCCCAACTAGCGGGGGACACCTACAATGAGCAGTTCTTC,CASGSQLAGDTYNEQFF,TRBJ2-1,TRBV12-5,TRBD2,-
TGTGCCAGCTCACCTAGGCAGGGGACCTACGAGCAGTACTTC,CASSPRQGTYEQYF,TRBJ2-7,TRBV18,-,-
TGTGCCAGCACCCAGACAGCCACAGATACGCAGTATTTT,CASTQTATDTQYF,TRBJ2-3,TRBV2,-,once
TGTGCCACCAGTGACCCAGACAGGGAAGATCCGGCGGAGCAGTACTTC,CATSDPDREDPAEQYF,TRBJ2-7,TRBV24-1,TRBD1,-
TGTGCCAGCAGAGAAGCGGGGAAAGAGACCCAGTACTTC,CASREAGKETQYF,TRBJ2-5,TRBV27,TRBD2,-
TGTGCCAGTAGTATAGGGAGGGCAGTTGAAGCTTTCTTT,CASSIGRAVEAFF,TRBJ1-1,TRBV19,-,-
TGCGCCAGCAGCTTGCAGGAGCGAAACACTGAAGCTTTCTTT,CASSLQERNTEAFF,TRBJ1-1,TRBV5-1,-,-
TGTGCCAGCAGAGTGCCGGCGACTGAAAAACTGTTTTTT,CASRVPATEKLFF,TRBJ1-4,TRBV28,-,-
TGTGCCAGCAGCGATTGGGCGGGGGGCTACACCTTC,CASSDWAGGYTF,TRBJ1-2,TRBV28,-,-
TGTGCCAGCAGCCAAGATTTCTACAGGGGATCTGATGGCTACACCTTC,CASSQDFYRGSDGYTF,TRBJ1-2,TRBV4-2,TRBD1,-
TGTGCCACCAGTGATTTTCCTAGCGGGGGGGCCACACACACAGATACGCAGTATTTT,CATSDFPSGGATHTDTQYF,TRBJ2-3,TRBV24-1,TRBD2,-
TGTGCCAGCAGGGGCGGACCGGCGGATGAGCAGTTCTTC,CASRGGPADEQFF,TRBJ2-1,TRBV6-5,-,once
TGTGCCAGCACCTCGAGCTCCTACAATGAGCAGTTCTTC,CASTSSSYNEQFF,TRBJ2-1,TRBV13,-,-
TGCGCCAGCAGTGAGTCTAGGTGGGGCCGGGAAAGTCTAAATGAGCAGTTCTTC,CASSESRWGRESLNEQFF,TRBJ2-1,TRBV10-1,-,-
TGTGCCAGCAGCACCCCCGGGCCCGGCGGCTACGAGCAGTACTTC,CASSTPGPGGYEQYF,TRBJ2-7,TRBV13,-,-
TGTGCCAGCAGTGAGTCCCTACTAGCGGGTTCCTCGACTCCAACCTACAATGAGCAGTTCTTC,CASSESLLAGSSTPTYNEQFF,TRBJ2-1,TRBV2,TRBD2,-
TGTGCCTGGAGTGCGACCGACAGGGAAACTGGAAACACCATATATTTT,CAWSATDRETGNTIYF,TRBJ1-3,TRBV30,TRBD1,-
TGTGCCTGGAGTGGTGGGGATATCGATCAGCCCCAGCATTTT,CAWSGGDIDQPQHF,TRBJ1-5,TRBV30,-,-
TGTGCCAGTAGTATAGATCGGGAGACCCAGTACTTC,CASSIDRETQYF,TRBJ2-5,TRBV19,-,-
TGTGCCAGCAGCCTTGCCCCCACCTCGAACACTGAAGCTTTCTTT,CASSLAPTSNTEAFF,TRBJ1-1,TRBV4-2,-,-
TGTGCCAGCAGACCGCGGGGAGGACAGATTAATCAGCCCCAGCATTTT,CASRPRGGQINQPQHF,TRBJ1-5,TRBV2,-,-
TGTGCCAGCAGCTTAATATCCGGAAGGCGGGGCGGTCGGTCCTACAATGAGCAGTTCTTC,CASSLISGRRGGRSYNEQFF,TRBJ2-1,TRBV7-3,-,-
TGTGCCTGGAGTGTTTTAATCCATGGCTACACCTTC,CAWSVLIHGYTF,TRBJ1-2,TRBV30,-,-
TGTGCCAGCAGCTTAGGTGTCCTAGCGGGGGCCTACGAGCAGTACTTC,CASSLGVLAGAYEQYF,TRBJ2-7,TRBV7-9,TRBD2,-
TGTGCTAGTGGTGGGGGACAGGTACCCAATCAGCCCCAGCATTTT,CASGGGQVPNQPQHF,TRBJ1-5,TRBV12-5,TRBD1,-
TGTGCCAGCAGCCGGGGATACACTGAAGCTTTCTTT,CASSRGYTEAFF,TRBJ1-1,TRBV6-2/TRBV6-3,-,-